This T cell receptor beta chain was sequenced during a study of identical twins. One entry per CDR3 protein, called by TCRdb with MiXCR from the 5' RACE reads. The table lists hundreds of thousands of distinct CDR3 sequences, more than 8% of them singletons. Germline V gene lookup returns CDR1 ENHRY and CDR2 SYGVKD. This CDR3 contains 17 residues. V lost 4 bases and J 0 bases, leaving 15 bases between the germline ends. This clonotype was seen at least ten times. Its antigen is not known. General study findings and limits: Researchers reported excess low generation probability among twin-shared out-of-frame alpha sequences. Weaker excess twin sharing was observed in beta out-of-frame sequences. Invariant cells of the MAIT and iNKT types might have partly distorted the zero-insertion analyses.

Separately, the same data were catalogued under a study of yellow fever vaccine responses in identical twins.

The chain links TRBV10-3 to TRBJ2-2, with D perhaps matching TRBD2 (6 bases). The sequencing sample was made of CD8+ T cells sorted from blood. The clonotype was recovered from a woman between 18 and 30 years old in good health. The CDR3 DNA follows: TGTGCCATCAGTGGAGGTCAAGGGACTTCGAACACCGGGGAGCTGTTTTTT. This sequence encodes CAISGGQGTSNTGELFF.